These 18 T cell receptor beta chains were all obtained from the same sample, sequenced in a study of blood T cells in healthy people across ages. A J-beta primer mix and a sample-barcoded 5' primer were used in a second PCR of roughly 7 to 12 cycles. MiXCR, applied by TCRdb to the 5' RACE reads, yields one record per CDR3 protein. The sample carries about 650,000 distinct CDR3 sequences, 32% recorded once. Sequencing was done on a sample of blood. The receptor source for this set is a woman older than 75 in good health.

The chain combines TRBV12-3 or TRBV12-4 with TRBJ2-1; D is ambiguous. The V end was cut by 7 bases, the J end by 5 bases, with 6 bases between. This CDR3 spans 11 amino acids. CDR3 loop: CASKWDNEQFF. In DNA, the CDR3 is TGTGCCAGCAAGTGGGACAATGAGCAGTTCTTC.

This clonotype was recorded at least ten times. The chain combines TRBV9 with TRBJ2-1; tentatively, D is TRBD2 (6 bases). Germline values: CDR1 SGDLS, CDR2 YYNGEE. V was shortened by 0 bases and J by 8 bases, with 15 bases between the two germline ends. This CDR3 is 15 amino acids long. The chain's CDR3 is CASSVDAGLLDEQFF. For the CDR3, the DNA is TGTGCCAGCAGCGTAGACGCGGGGCTCCTCGATGAGCAGTTCTTC.

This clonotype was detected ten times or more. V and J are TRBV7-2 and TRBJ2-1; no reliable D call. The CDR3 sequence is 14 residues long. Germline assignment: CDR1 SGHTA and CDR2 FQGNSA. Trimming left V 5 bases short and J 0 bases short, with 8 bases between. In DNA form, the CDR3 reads TGTGCCAGCAGCCGCCCGAGCTCCTACAATGAGCAGTTCTTC. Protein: CASSRPSSYNEQFF. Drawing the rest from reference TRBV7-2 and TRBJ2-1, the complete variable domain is GAGVSQSPSNKVTEKGKDVELRCDPISGHTALYWYRQSLGQGLEFLIYFQGNSAPDKSGLPSDRFSAERTGGSVSTLTIQRTQQEDSAVYLCASSRPSSYNEQFFGPGTRLTVL.

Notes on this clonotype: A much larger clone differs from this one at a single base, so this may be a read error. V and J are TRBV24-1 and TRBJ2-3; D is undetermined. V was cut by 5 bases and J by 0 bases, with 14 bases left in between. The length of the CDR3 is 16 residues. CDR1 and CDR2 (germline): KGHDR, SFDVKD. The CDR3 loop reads CATSAAVSHSTDTQYF. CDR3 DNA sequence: TGTGCCACCAGTGCGGCAGTATCTCATAGCACAGATACGCAGTATTTT.

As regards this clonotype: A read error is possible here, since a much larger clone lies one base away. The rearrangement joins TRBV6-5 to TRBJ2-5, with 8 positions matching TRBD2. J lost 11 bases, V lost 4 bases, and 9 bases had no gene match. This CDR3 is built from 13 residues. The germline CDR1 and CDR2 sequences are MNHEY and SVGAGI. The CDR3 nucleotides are TGTGCCAGCAGTTCACGGGAGGGGAATGAGCAGTACTTC. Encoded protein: CASSSREGNEQYF.

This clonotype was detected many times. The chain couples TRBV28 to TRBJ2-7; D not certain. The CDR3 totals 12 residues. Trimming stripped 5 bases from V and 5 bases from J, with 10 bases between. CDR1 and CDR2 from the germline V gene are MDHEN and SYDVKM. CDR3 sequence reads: CASSRSSHEQYF. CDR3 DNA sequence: TGTGCCAGCAGTCGCTCTTCTCACGAGCAGTACTTC.

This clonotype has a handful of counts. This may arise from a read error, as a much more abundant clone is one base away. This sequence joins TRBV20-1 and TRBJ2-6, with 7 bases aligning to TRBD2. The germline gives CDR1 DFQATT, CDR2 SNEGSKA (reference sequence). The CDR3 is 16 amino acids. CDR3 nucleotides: TGCAGTGCTAGGTGGGGGGGGAACTCTGGGGCCGACGTCCTGACTTTC. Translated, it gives CSARWGGNSGADVLTF.

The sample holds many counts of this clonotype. CDR3 sequence (DNA): TGTGCCAGCAGCCCGCGTCAGGGGACTGGAAACACCATATATTTT. Residues: CASSPRQGTGNTIYF. V usage is TRBV7-2 and J usage is TRBJ1-3; D perhaps matches TRBD1 (6 bases). V lost 5 bases and J 2 bases, leaving 13 bases between the germline ends. The CDR3 is made up of 15 amino acids. Germline CDR1 reads SGHTA; CDR2 reads FQGNSA. The entire variable domain, with the rest obtained from reference TRBV7-2 and TRBJ1-3, is as follows: GAGVSQSPSNKVTEKGKDVELRCDPISGHTALYWYRQSLGQGLEFLIYFQGNSAPDKSGLPSDRFSAERTGGSVSTLTIQRTQQEDSAVYLCASSPRQGTGNTIYFGEGSWLTVV.

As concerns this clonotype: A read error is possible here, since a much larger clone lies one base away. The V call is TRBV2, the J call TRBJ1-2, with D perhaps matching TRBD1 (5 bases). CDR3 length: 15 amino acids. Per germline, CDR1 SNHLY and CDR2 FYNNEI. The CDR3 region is CAGRDARGVGYGYTF. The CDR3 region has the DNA TGTGCCGGCAGGGACGCACGGGGTGTAGGCTATGGCTACACCTTC.

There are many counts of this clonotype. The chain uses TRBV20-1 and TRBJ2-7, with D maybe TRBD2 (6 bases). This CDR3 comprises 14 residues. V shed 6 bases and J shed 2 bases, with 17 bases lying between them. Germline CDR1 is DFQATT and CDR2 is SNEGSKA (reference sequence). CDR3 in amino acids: CSAERANSPYEQYF. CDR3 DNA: TGCAGTGCAGAGCGGGCGAACTCTCCCTACGAGCAGTACTTC.

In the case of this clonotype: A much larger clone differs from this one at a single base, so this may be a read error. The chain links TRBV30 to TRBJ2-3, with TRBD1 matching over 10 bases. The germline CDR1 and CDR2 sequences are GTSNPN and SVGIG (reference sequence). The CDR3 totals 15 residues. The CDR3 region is CARSSGQGGRGTQYF. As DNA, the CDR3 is TGTGCCCGGAGTTCCGGACAGGGGGGACGAGGTACGCAGTATTTT.

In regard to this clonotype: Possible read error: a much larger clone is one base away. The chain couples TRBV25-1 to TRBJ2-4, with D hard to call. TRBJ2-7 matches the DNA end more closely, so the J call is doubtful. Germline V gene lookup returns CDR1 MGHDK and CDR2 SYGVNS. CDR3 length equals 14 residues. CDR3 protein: CASSERAVSYEQYF. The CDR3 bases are TGTGCCAGCAGTGAACGCGCAGTATCCTACGAGCAGTACTTC.

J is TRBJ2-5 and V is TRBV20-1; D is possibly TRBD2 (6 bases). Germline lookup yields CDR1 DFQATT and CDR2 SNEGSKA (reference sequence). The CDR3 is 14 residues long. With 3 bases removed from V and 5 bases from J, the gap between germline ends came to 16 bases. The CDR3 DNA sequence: TGCAGTGCTAGTTTCCTAGCGCATGGGGAGACCCAGTACTTC. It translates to CSASFLAHGETQYF.

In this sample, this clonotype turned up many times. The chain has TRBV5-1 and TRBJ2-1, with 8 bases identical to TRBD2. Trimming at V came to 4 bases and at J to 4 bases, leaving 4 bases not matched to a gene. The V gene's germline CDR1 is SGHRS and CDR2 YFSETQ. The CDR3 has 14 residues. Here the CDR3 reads CASSRPGGYNEQFF. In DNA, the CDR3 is TGCGCCAGCAGCCGCCCGGGAGGGTACAATGAGCAGTTCTTC.

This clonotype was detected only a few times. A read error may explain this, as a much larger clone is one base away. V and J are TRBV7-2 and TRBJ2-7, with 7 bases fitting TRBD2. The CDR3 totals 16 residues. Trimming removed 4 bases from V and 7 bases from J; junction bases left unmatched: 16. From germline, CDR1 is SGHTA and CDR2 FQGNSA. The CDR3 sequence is CASSSRWGGVRNEQYF. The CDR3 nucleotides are TGTGCCAGCAGCTCCAGATGGGGGGGAGTACGCAATGAGCAGTACTTC.

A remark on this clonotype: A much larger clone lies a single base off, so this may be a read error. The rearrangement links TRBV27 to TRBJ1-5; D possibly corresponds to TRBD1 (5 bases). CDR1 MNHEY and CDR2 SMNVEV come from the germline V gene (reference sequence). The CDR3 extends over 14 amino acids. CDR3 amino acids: CASSPGTPNQPQQF. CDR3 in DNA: TGTGCCAGCAGTCCGGGGACTCCGAATCAGCCCCAGCAGTTT.

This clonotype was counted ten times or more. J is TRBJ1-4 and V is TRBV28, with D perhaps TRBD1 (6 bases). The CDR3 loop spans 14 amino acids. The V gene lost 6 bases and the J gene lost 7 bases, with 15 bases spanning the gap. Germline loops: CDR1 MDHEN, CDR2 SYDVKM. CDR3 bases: TGTGCCAGCAGGAAGGGGGGTCTCATTGAAAAACTGTTTTTT. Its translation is CASRKGGLIEKLFF.

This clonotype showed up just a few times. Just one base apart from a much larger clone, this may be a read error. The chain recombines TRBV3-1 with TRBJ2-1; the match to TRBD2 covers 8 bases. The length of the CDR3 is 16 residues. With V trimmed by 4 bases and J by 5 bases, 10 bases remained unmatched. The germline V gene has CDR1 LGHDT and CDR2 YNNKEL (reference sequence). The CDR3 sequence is CASSPQGGGTHNEQFF. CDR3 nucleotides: TGTGCCAGCAGCCCCCAGGGCGGGGGGACACACAATGAGCAGTTCTTC.